The 19 T cell receptor beta chains listed next were all sequenced from one sample in a study of T cell responses to AZD1222 COVID-19 vaccine. Produced via immunoSEQ multiplex PCR; TCRdb's table is partial and in-frame only. Of some 150,000 clones in the sample, around 90% are singletons; the top ten hold under 7%. The starting material was peripheral blood, obtained 28 days after the second dose of the MenACWY control vaccine. The source of these receptors is an adult who received the MenACWY meningococcal vaccine as a control.

The rearrangement joins TRBV6-5 to TRBJ1-5, with D maybe TRBD1 (6 bases). The germline V and J ends were trimmed by 6 bases and 2 bases, with 14 bases remaining between them. Germline V gene data show CDR1 as MNHEY and CDR2 as SVGAGI. The CDR3 covers 15 residues. The DNA of the CDR3 is TGTGCCAGCAGCTGGGGGGCGACCGGCAATCAGCCCCAGCATTTT. The encoded protein is CASSWGATGNQPQHF.

This clone was counted a few times. The gene calls are TRBV25-1 and TRBJ2-3, with D uncertain. The CDR3 totals 15 residues. Looked up from germline, CDR1 is MGHDK and CDR2 is SYGVNS. The ends were cut back, 1 base at V and 7 bases at J, with 15 bases in the middle. CDR3 residues: CASSESSNSAHTQYF. The CDR3 nucleotides read TGTGCCAGCAGTGAATCTAGTAACAGTGCCCATACGCAGTATTTT.

The chain uses TRBV11-2 and TRBJ2-5; TRBD2 might be the D (5 bases). CDR3 length equals 12 residues. V was shortened by 8 bases and J by 3 bases, with 10 bases between the two germline ends. In germline, CDR1 is SGHAT, CDR2 FQNNGV. The DNA for the CDR3 is TGTGCCAGCTCCGGGGTGGAAGAGACCCAGTACTTC. Translated, it gives CASSGVEETQYF.

The chain employs TRBV6-1 and TRBJ1-5; D unclear. The CDR3 consists of 14 residues. The V end was cut by 3 bases, the J end by 1 base, with 7 bases between. The germline V gene encodes CDR1 MNHNS and CDR2 SASEGT. The CDR3 reads CASSEGESNQPQHF. The CDR3 DNA is TGTGCCAGCAGTGAGGGTGAGAGCAATCAGCCCCAGCATTTT.

V gene TRBV30 combines with J gene TRBJ1-3; tentatively, D is TRBD1 (5 bases). The CDR3 runs to 12 residues. CDR1 is GTSNPN, CDR2 SVGIG, per germline (reference sequence). Trimming shortened V by 4 bases and J by 4 bases, and 8 bases separated the two germline ends. In nucleotides, the CDR3 is TGTGCCTGGACAGGGAGAGGAAACACCATATATTTT. Protein product: CAWTGRGNTIYF.

The rearrangement uses TRBV18 and TRBJ2-1; 9 bases agree with TRBD1. Germline V gene lookup returns CDR1 KGHSH and CDR2 LQKENI. CDR3 size: 15 residues. J was trimmed by 6 bases and V by 6 bases; bases with no gene match: 9. DNA of the CDR3: TGTGCCAGCTCCCCTCCGGGACAGGGTGTCAATGAGCAGTTCTTC. Translating it yields CASSPPGQGVNEQFF.

This rearrangement joins TRBV6-2 or TRBV6-3 to TRBJ1-5; 7 bases match TRBD1. CDR1 and CDR2 (germline): MNHEY, SVGEGT. There are 16 residues in the CDR3. The V segment lost 5 bases and the J segment 3 bases; nucleotides outside the gene matches: 10. CDR3 nucleotides: TGTGCCAGCAGTCAGGGGGACGGAGGGCACAATCAGCCCCAGCATTTT. Its protein is CASSQGDGGHNQPQHF.

The J gene is TRBJ1-1, the V gene TRBV16; D gene uncertain. The V gene's germline CDR1 is KGHSY and CDR2 FQNENV. The CDR3 runs to 15 residues. V lost 0 bases and J lost 0, with 8 bases in between. The CDR3 region is CASSQSPSMNTEAFF. In DNA form, the CDR3 reads TGTGCCAGCAGCCAATCTCCGAGTATGAACACTGAAGCTTTCTTT.

The J gene is TRBJ2-5, the V gene TRBV19; 11 nucleotides line up with TRBD2. The germline V gene encodes CDR1 LNHDA and CDR2 SQIVND (reference sequence). The CDR3 totals 17 residues. V lost 2 bases to trimming and J lost 4 bases; unmatched junction nucleotides: 9. CDR3 protein: CASSISGRLAGPETQYF. Written as DNA, the CDR3 is TGTGCCAGTAGTATATCCGGCAGACTAGCGGGGCCAGAGACCCAGTACTTC.

V is TRBV21-1 and J is TRBJ1-1; no check of the table's D call, TRBD1, against the DNA was made. TRBV21-1 is noted as a pseudogene. CDR3 length equals 14 residues. The CDR3 nucleotides read TGTGCCAGCAGCAAAGCGGGCAGGAACACTGAAGCTTTCTTT. Translation: CASSKAGRNTEAFF.

This chain joins TRBV6-1 and TRBJ1-3; D is uncertain. V lost 0 bases, J lost 2 bases, and 5 bases lay in between. The CDR3 extends over 14 amino acids. Germline assignment: CDR1 MNHNS and CDR2 SASEGT. The CDR3, as DNA: TGTGCCAGCAGTGAAGCACAGACTGGAAACACCATATATTTT. Encoded protein: CASSEAQTGNTIYF.

The chain employs TRBV29-1 and TRBJ2-1; D remains unclear. V lost 7 bases and J lost 0, with 13 bases in between. The CDR3 runs to 14 residues. Germline CDR1 reads SQVTM; CDR2 reads ANQGSEA. Here the CDR3 reads CSGGVTSSYNEQFF. The CDR3 region has the DNA TGCAGCGGAGGCGTTACGAGCTCCTACAATGAGCAGTTCTTC.

This clone was detected only a few times. The chain has TRBV4-3 and TRBJ1-1; D gene unclear. CDR3 length equals 13 residues. Germline V gives CDR1 LGHNA, CDR2 YSLEER. V lost 1 base and J lost 3, with 6 bases in between. CDR3 sequence: CASSQARYTEAFF. CDR3 DNA sequence: TGCGCCAGCAGCCAAGCCCGGTACACTGAAGCTTTCTTT.

V usage is TRBV19 and J usage is TRBJ2-5, with 13 bases identical to TRBD2. V lost 6 bases, J lost 5 bases, and 6 bases stayed unmatched. The length of the CDR3 is 15 residues. CDR1 and CDR2 from the germline V gene are LNHDA and SQIVND (reference sequence). CDR3 region: CASRRLAGGRETQYF. DNA for the CDR3: TGTGCCAGTAGGCGACTAGCGGGAGGCCGCGAGACCCAGTACTTC.

This clone has more than one count but fewer than ten. The chain couples TRBV6-6 to TRBJ1-3; unclear D gene. CDR1 and CDR2 (germline): MNHNY, SVGAGI (reference sequence). Trimming cost V 0 bases and J 3 bases, with 12 bases left between them. The CDR3 extends over 16 amino acids. The CDR3 here is CASSYSTVLGGNTIYF. Written as DNA, the CDR3 is TGTGCCAGCAGTTACTCGACGGTGCTGGGTGGAAACACCATATATTTT.

This clone was picked up one time. The chain employs TRBV5-5 and TRBJ2-2; no clear D gene. Germline CDR1 is SGHKS and CDR2 is YYEKEE (reference sequence). Trimming removed 0 bases at V and 6 bases at J, with 15 bases between. CDR3 length equals 16 residues. The CDR3 here is CASSLGPPTGPGELFF. CDR3 DNA: TGTGCCAGCAGCTTGGGTCCCCCTACGGGTCCCGGGGAGCTGTTTTTT.

The chain uses TRBV28 and TRBJ1-5; 8 nucleotides agree with TRBD1. The CDR3 totals 16 residues. Germline V gives CDR1 MDHEN, CDR2 SYDVKM. Germline trimming cut 8 bases from V and 4 bases from J; bases unmatched to any gene: 13. CDR3 in amino acids: CASWRGTGGLNQPQHF. Written as DNA, the CDR3 is TGTGCCAGCTGGCGTGGGACAGGAGGACTTAATCAGCCCCAGCATTTT.

In DNA form, the CDR3 reads TGTGCCAGCAGCTTGGAGGGTGAGATAGGCACAGATACGCAGTATTTT. Protein: CASSLEGEIGTDTQYF. This chain uses TRBV5-7 with TRBJ2-3; D unclear. TRBV5-7 is treated as an ORF (open reading frame) with a function not yet certain. The CDR3 sequence is 16 residues long. Trimming left V 0 bases short and J 1 base short, with 12 bases between.

This clone was seen just once. The CDR3, as DNA: TGTGCCAGCAGGACGGGACAGGTCTACAATGAGCAGTTCTTC. It translates to CASRTGQVYNEQFF. The chain couples TRBV28 to TRBJ2-1, with TRBD1 matching 8 bases. Germline CDR1 and CDR2: MDHEN and SYDVKM. The CDR3 loop spans 14 amino acids. V lost 6 bases to trimming and J lost 3 bases; unmatched junction nucleotides: 4.